This T cell receptor (beta chain) stems from a study of beta chain features in type 1 diabetes. Study-wide results and caveats: Shorter templates might be favored by PCR, equally in patients and controls. In cDNA sequencing, cells with high TCR expression could be over-represented. There was a moderate but significant shortening of TCRB CDR3s in all four CD4+ subsets of Type 1 diabetes patients. Researchers reported that naive, central memory and Treg TCRB repertoires appeared more similar in patients than in healthy donors.

As to this clone: The antigen is not known.

The investigators reverse transcribed all of the isolated RNA, so they sequenced expressed TCRB transcripts. TCRdb keeps only in-frame clones here, not all; method: immunoSEQ multiplex PCR. The sample holds more than 250,000 clones; 24% are singletons and the top ten take roughly 0.011%. Sequencing used naive CD4+ T cells from blood. The TCR originated in a woman in her twenties or thirties with type 1 diabetes.

CDR3 sequence reads: CASSPPSTDTQYF. The CDR3 coding sequence is TGTGCCAGCAGCCCCCCTAGCACAGATACGCAGTATTTT. The chain recombines TRBV7-3 with TRBJ2-3, with no clear D. Trimming left V 5 bases short and J 0 bases short, with 6 bases between. The length of the CDR3 is 13 residues. The germline gives CDR1 SGHTA, CDR2 FQGTGA.